These 22 T cell receptor beta chains came from one sample sequenced in a study of T-cell reconstitution after alpha-beta-depleted transplantation in children. Preparation of the TCRbeta library involved a method that used unique molecular identifiers. Via MiXCR, TCRdb re-called the PCR reads, giving one row per CDR3 protein. In the table there are 140,000 to 150,000 distinct CDR3 sequences, 8% to 10% of which are singletons. Specimen: PBMCs, mostly from graft donor cells, collected 180 days after TCRalphabeta/CD19-depleted stem cell transplant. All receptors come from a female patient under 10 years old who had a stem cell transplant for congenital amegakaryocytic thrombocytopenia, so the T cells may come from the graft donor.

The count of this clonotype is one. V gene TRBV9 combines with J gene TRBJ2-1, with 8 positions matching TRBD2. There are 16 residues in the CDR3. Germline V CDR1 and CDR2: SGDLS, YYNGEE. V lost 4 bases and J lost 9; bases outside the gene matches: 15. Here the CDR3 reads CASSNSGSLFWGEQFF. The CDR3 coding sequence is TGTGCCAGCAGCAACAGCGGGAGTCTTTTTTGGGGTGAGCAGTTCTTC. The full variable domain, with the rest looked up from reference TRBV9 and TRBJ2-1, is DSGVTQTPKHLITATGQRVTLRCSPRSGDLSVYWYQQSLDQGLQFLIQYYNGEERAKGNILERFSAQQFPDLHSELNLSSLELGDSALYFCASSNSGSLFWGEQFFGPGTRLTVL.

This clonotype turned up a few times. The J gene is TRBJ1-3, the V gene TRBV15; D is undetermined. The CDR3 contains 16 residues. Germline V gives CDR1 LNHNV, CDR2 YYDKDF (reference sequence). Trimming cost V 6 bases and J 0 bases, with 15 bases left between them. The CDR3 coding sequence is TGTGCCACCAGGGACCACCTGGCCAGCTCTGGAAACACCATATATTTT. Residues: CATRDHLASSGNTIYF.

Note on this clonotype: This could be a read error, since a much larger clone is one nucleotide away. V gene TRBV20-1 combines with J gene TRBJ2-1; possible D gene TRBD2, 5 bases. The CDR3 is 16 residues long. The V gene's germline CDR1 is DFQATT and CDR2 SNEGSKA (reference sequence). The CDR3 nucleotides read TGCACTGCTAGAGGTCACGGGAAATCCTCCTACAATGAGCAGTTCTTC. Encoded protein: CTARGHGKSSYNEQFF.

This chain joins TRBV27 and TRBJ1-4, with D uncertain. CDR1 MNHEY and CDR2 SMNVEV come from the germline V gene (reference sequence). The CDR3 runs 15 residues. Trimming took 4 bases from V and 0 from J, leaving 9 bases between them. CDR3: CASSSYNATNEKLFF. For the CDR3, the DNA is TGTGCCAGCAGTTCTTATAACGCAACTAATGAAAAACTGTTTTTT.

Many counts were recorded for this clonotype. The chain combines TRBV20-1 with TRBJ2-1, with unresolved D. Germline values: CDR1 DFQATT, CDR2 SNEGSKA (reference sequence). The CDR3 loop spans 13 amino acids. The V end lost 2 bases, the J end lost 7 bases, and 12 bases lay between the germline ends. CDR3: CSARRLTINEQFF. CDR3 DNA: TGCAGTGCTAGACGCCTAACTATTAATGAGCAGTTCTTC.

This clonotype showed up many times. The chain carries TRBV27 and TRBJ2-1, with 8 bases identical to TRBD2. Germline loops: CDR1 MNHEY, CDR2 SMNVEV (reference sequence). V trimming: 3 bases; J trimming: 0 bases; junction bases outside the gene matches: 1. The CDR3 totals 15 residues. The CDR3 sequence is CASSFGTSSYNEQFF. In DNA, the CDR3 is TGTGCCAGCAGTTTCGGGACTAGCTCCTACAATGAGCAGTTCTTC.

This chain joins TRBV7-9 and TRBJ2-7, with 7 bases that match TRBD1. Germline V CDR1 and CDR2: SEHNR, FQNEAQ (reference sequence). The V gene end was trimmed by 4 bases and the J gene end by 7 bases; junction bases not matched to a gene: 7. The CDR3 runs to 13 residues. The CDR3 DNA reads as TGTGCCAGCAGCTCGGTACAGGGGCGGGAGCAGTACTTC. It translates to CASSSVQGREQYF.

This clonotype was recorded at least ten times. The rearrangement joins TRBV5-7 to TRBJ2-5; D unresolved. TRBV5-7 is known as an ORF, though its function is uncertain. The V and J ends lost 8 bases and 7 bases respectively, with 9 bases between them. The CDR3 loop spans 10 amino acids. The CDR3 sequence is CARRVGTQYF. The CDR3 DNA reads as TGTGCCAGAAGGGTGGGGACCCAGTACTTC.

This clonotype came up a few times. The genes are TRBV6-6 and TRBJ2-3; 9 bases agree with TRBD2. CDR1 is MNHNY, CDR2 SVGAGI, per germline (reference sequence). The ends lost 10 bases at V and 5 bases at J; junction bases unmatched: 4. CDR3 size: 12 residues. CDR3 nucleotides: TGTGCCACCGGACTAGCGCAAGATACGCAGTATTTT. This encodes CATGLAQDTQYF.

This rearrangement joins TRBV20-1 to TRBJ2-5; D remains unclear. The CDR3 is 11 residues long. Deletions cut 6 bases from V and 5 bases from J, with 10 bases between. Germline V gene data show CDR1 as DFQATT and CDR2 as SNEGSKA (reference sequence). CDR3 DNA: TGCAGTGCCAGCTACGCGGAGACCCAGTACTTC. Protein product: CSASYAETQYF.

This clonotype was observed at least ten times. This chain joins TRBV20-1 and TRBJ2-7; TRBD2 matches 10 bases. This CDR3 has 13 amino acids. Germline V gene data show CDR1 as DFQATT and CDR2 as SNEGSKA (reference sequence). V shed 3 bases, J shed 6 bases, and the junction held 5 bases outside the gene matches. The CDR3 DNA is TGCAGTGCTAGGCTAGCGGGAGTTTCCGAGCAGTACTTC. Amino acid sequence: CSARLAGVSEQYF.

Concerning this clonotype itself: A much larger clone differs by one base, so this may be a read error. The chain is built from TRBV4-2 and TRBJ2-1; 7 bases fit TRBD2. V shed 8 bases and J 9 bases; nucleotides not matched to a gene: 7. The V gene's germline CDR1 is LGHNA and CDR2 YNFKEQ. CDR3 length: 12 amino acids. CDR3 nucleotides: TGTGCCAGCTCCCAACTAGCGTTTGAGCAGTTCTTC. Its translation: CASSQLAFEQFF.

This clonotype was found many times. The rearrangement uses TRBV20-1 and TRBJ1-4; the match to TRBD1 covers 7 bases. CDR1 and CDR2 from the germline V gene are DFQATT and SNEGSKA (reference sequence). Losses at the gene ends were 6 bases for V and 7 bases for J; bases not matched to a gene: 8. CDR3 size: 13 residues. This CDR3 is CSAPGQSGEKLFF. DNA of the CDR3: TGCAGTGCCCCGGGACAGTCGGGTGAAAAACTGTTTTTT.

The sample holds a few counts of this clonotype. The genes are TRBV18 and TRBJ1-4; tentative D call: TRBD1 (5 bases). Germline lookup yields CDR1 KGHSH and CDR2 LQKENI. The CDR3 runs to 16 residues. V was cut by 0 bases and J by 7 bases, with 15 bases left in between. The chain's CDR3 is CASSPPFSTRGEKLFF. The CDR3 DNA follows: TGTGCCAGCTCACCACCGTTTTCCACGAGGGGTGAAAAACTGTTTTTT.

The CDR3 sequence is CASSSGTATNEKLFF. DNA of the CDR3: TGTGCCAGCAGTTCTGGGACGGCAACTAATGAAAAACTGTTTTTT. The chain couples TRBV6-5 to TRBJ1-4, with D possibly matching TRBD1 (5 bases). The CDR3 is made up of 15 amino acids. V lost 4 bases, J lost 0 bases, and 9 bases lay in between. The germline gives CDR1 MNHEY, CDR2 SVGAGI.

This clonotype came up a few times. V gene TRBV7-6 combines with J gene TRBJ1-2; tentative D call: TRBD1 (5 bases). The CDR3 has 14 residues. Germline values: CDR1 SGHVS, CDR2 FNYEAQ. Deletions cut 5 bases from V and 0 bases from J, with 10 bases between. In DNA form, the CDR3 reads TGTGCCAGCAGCCCGCGGGGGACTAACTATGGCTACACCTTC. It codes for CASSPRGTNYGYTF.

The rearrangement uses TRBV12-3 or TRBV12-4 and TRBJ2-7, with D possibly TRBD1 on 5 matching bases. The CDR3 is 14 amino acids. V dropped 2 bases and J dropped 2 bases, with 10 bases sitting between them. Here the CDR3 reads CASSLRTRTYEQYF. The DNA of the CDR3 is TGTGCCAGCAGTTTAAGGACAAGAACCTACGAGCAGTACTTC.

The table lists this clonotype with many counts. The chain joins TRBV20-1 to TRBJ1-5; a weak D match, TRBD1 (6 bases). CDR1 is DFQATT and CDR2 is SNEGSKA in the germline V gene (reference sequence). Between the trimmed V and J ends, which lost 2 bases and 1 base, there was a span of 12 bases. The CDR3 sequence is 15 residues long. CDR3 sequence reads: CSARRLGGSNQPQHF. The CDR3 DNA follows: TGCAGTGCTAGAAGATTAGGGGGGAGCAATCAGCCCCAGCATTTT.

This clonotype was seen repeatedly, ten times or more. V usage is TRBV3-1 and J usage is TRBJ1-3, with TRBD1 matching over 7 bases. This CDR3 comprises 15 residues. V gave up 2 bases and J gave up 0 bases; unmatched junction bases: 1. Germline V gives CDR1 LGHDT, CDR2 YNNKEL (reference sequence). CDR3 bases: TGTGCCAGCAGCCAACAGGGGGACTCTGGAAACACCATATATTTT. It specifies CASSQQGDSGNTIYF.

The sample holds many counts of this clonotype. CDR3 DNA: TGTGCCAGCAGCGCGACAGGGATCTATGGCTACACCTTC. This codes for CASSATGIYGYTF. The chain links TRBV6-1 to TRBJ1-2, with TRBD1 identical over 7 bases. Germline loops: CDR1 MNHNS, CDR2 SASEGT. The CDR3 is 13 residues long. Losses at the gene ends were 6 bases for V and 4 bases for J; bases not matched to a gene: 5.

This clonotype has ten or more counts. The J gene is TRBJ2-3, the V gene TRBV12-3 or TRBV12-4; D gene ambiguous. The V end was cut by 5 bases, the J end by 2 bases, with 5 bases between. The CDR3 contains 12 residues. Here the CDR3 reads CASSRHTDTQYF. The CDR3 coding sequence is TGTGCCAGCAGTCGTCACACAGATACGCAGTATTTT.

This clonotype was counted many times. The chain joins TRBV4-3 to TRBJ2-7, with 10 bases lining up with TRBD1. V trimming: 3 bases; J trimming: 3 bases; junction bases outside the gene matches: 11. Germline values: CDR1 LGHNA, CDR2 YSLEER. The CDR3 covers 17 residues. For the CDR3, the DNA is TGCGCCAGCAGCCATGAACACCTCCGGGACAGGGGCTACGAGCAGTACTTC. This translates into CASSHEHLRDRGYEQYF.